This T cell receptor (beta chain) was found in a study of blood T cell repertoires in COVID-19. Study context: Both acute and convalescent COVID-19 samples were obtained from the United States, Italy and Spain. T cells, B-cell-depleted T cells, or PBMCs provided the cDNA or gDNA that served as material.

The authors' processing: How many nucleated cells were present was estimated from reference gene primer amplification. TCRdb's table, derived via immunoSEQ multiplex PCR, lists solely in-frame clones and lacks some. That table is the source of V, J and clone size, and D and trimming were worked out from the DNA. The sample consists of around 270,000 clones, roughly 84% of them appearing once. The sample taken for sequencing was peripheral blood. The sequence was obtained from a woman aged 40-49 years who had recovered from COVID-19.

CDR3 sequence reads: CASTTSGGASGELFF. CDR3 DNA sequence: TGTGCCAGCACTACTAGCGGGGGGGCCTCCGGGGAGCTGTTTTTT. The chain carries TRBV2 and TRBJ2-2; 13 bases are a match to TRBD2. The CDR3 sequence is 15 residues long. With 7 bases clipped from V and 6 bases from J, the junction kept 5 bases outside the gene matches. Germline-derived CDR1 and CDR2 are SNHLY and FYNNEI.